The 26 T cell receptor beta chains presented below share a single source sample, sequenced in a study of patients and donors after allogeneic stem cell transplantation (dated by TCRdb to between 2020 and 2021). Library construction relied on RT-PCR. Instrument on record: NextSeq 550. TCRdb reanalyzed the raw reads on its own, using fastp at Q25 for trimming and MiXCR for clone calling, and kept in-frame beta chains. Every CDR3 protein is listed once, alongside the most common genes and DNA of its rows. The sample contains roughly 960,000 distinct CDR3 sequences, over 15% of them found a single time. The ten largest make up 5% to 6.5% of the sample. Sequencing was done on a sample of blood, either unsorted or a sorted T cell fraction (not recorded which). The receptor source for this set is a human donor who was either an allogeneic HSCT recipient or a stem cell or donor lymphocyte infusion donor (not recorded which). It is not recorded whose cells these are; they may come from a transplant donor.

V gene TRBV4-1 combines with J gene TRBJ1-2; no firm D call. Germline values: CDR1 MGHRA, CDR2 YSYEKL. V was trimmed by 1 base and J by 7 bases, leaving 16 bases between them. The CDR3 sequence is 15 residues long. CDR3 residues: CASSQASWRKGGYTF. The CDR3 DNA is TGCGCCAGCAGCCAAGCGAGCTGGCGGAAGGGTGGCTACACCTTC.

J is TRBJ2-3 and V is TRBV9, with TRBD2 matching 10 bases. Germline V gene data show CDR1 as SGDLS and CDR2 as YYNGEE. V dropped 0 bases and J dropped 0; count of bases not matched to a gene: 7. The CDR3 is 18 amino acids. The CDR3: CASSVATSGHSSTDTQYF. The CDR3 region has the DNA TGTGCCAGCAGCGTAGCGACTAGCGGGCACTCTAGCACAGATACGCAGTATTTT.

Only a few counts were recorded for this clonotype. The chain combines TRBV5-1 with TRBJ2-7; 9 positions match TRBD2. CDR3 length: 14 residues. The V gene end was trimmed by 4 bases and the J gene end by 3 bases; junction bases not matched to a gene: 5. Germline V gene data show CDR1 as SGHRS and CDR2 as YFSETQ. The CDR3 here is CASSMTSGVYEQYF. CDR3 coding DNA: TGCGCCAGCAGCATGACTAGCGGAGTCTACGAGCAGTACTTC.

This clonotype occurred once. This chain joins TRBV30 and TRBJ1-2, with no clear D. The CDR3 is made up of 12 amino acids. Between the trimmed V and J ends, which lost 1 base and 6 bases, there was a span of 9 bases. Germline CDR1 reads GTSNPN; CDR2 reads SVGIG (reference sequence). The CDR3 coding sequence is TGTGCCTGGAGTGAGTCGGAGGATGGCTACACCTTC. This gives the protein CAWSESEDGYTF.

The rearrangement joins TRBV25-1 to TRBJ1-6; tentatively, D is TRBD1 (5 bases). CDR3 length: 12 residues. The germline CDR1 and CDR2 sequences are MGHDK and SYGVNS. Deletions cut 1 base from V and 13 bases from J, with 8 bases between. CDR3 DNA: TGTGCCAGCAGTGAATTTCAGGGTCCCCTCCACTTT. This codes for CASSEFQGPLHF.

The chain recombines TRBV20-1 with TRBJ2-7, with a tentative D call TRBD1 (5 bases). Between the trimmed V and J ends, which lost 0 bases and 4 bases, there was a span of 10 bases. Per germline, CDR1 DFQATT and CDR2 SNEGSKA (reference sequence). CDR3 length equals 13 residues. CDR3 in amino acids: CSARDLKGYEQYF. The CDR3 DNA follows: TGCAGTGCTAGAGATCTAAAGGGGTACGAGCAGTACTTC.

This clonotype was picked up a small number of times. V gene TRBV11-2 combines with J gene TRBJ2-1; 7 bases agree with TRBD2. The V segment lost 5 bases and the J segment 2 bases; nucleotides outside the gene matches: 9. Germline loops: CDR1 SGHAT, CDR2 FQNNGV. CDR3 length equals 16 residues. CDR3 coding DNA: TGTGCCAGCAGCCCGCTCGGGGGGAGGCCCTACAATGAGCAGTTCTTC. Translation gives CASSPLGGRPYNEQFF. Full variable domain (remainder filled in from reference TRBV11-2 and TRBJ2-1): EAGVAQSPRYKIIEKRQSVAFWCNPISGHATLYWYQQILGQGPKLLIQFQNNGVVDDSQLPKDRFSAERLKGVDSTLKIQPAKLEDSAVYLCASSPLGGRPYNEQFFGPGTRLTVL.

In this sample, this clonotype turned up a few times. The chain has TRBV10-3 and TRBJ2-2; D is unclear. V was shortened by 6 bases and J by 2 bases, with 10 bases between the two germline ends. The CDR3 sequence is 14 residues long. Germline V gives CDR1 ENHRY, CDR2 SYGVKD. The CDR3 loop is CAISATPNTGELFF. CDR3 nucleotide sequence: TGTGCCATCAGCGCGACTCCTAACACCGGGGAGCTGTTTTTT.

This clonotype appeared many times. In DNA form, the CDR3 reads TGTGCCAGCAGCTTAGAGCCAGGCTACAATGAGCAGTTCTTC. Its translation: CASSLEPGYNEQFF. The V call is TRBV7-8, the J call TRBJ2-1, with no clear D. The germline CDR1 and CDR2 sequences are SGHVS and FQNEAQ. This CDR3 region has 14 residues. V was clipped by 1 base and J by 3 bases, with 7 bases between them.

The chain recombines TRBV4-1 with TRBJ1-1; perhaps TRBD1 as D (5 bases). The ends were cut back, 1 base at V and 7 bases at J, with 10 bases in the middle. Germline V gene sequence: CDR1 MGHRA, CDR2 YSYEKL. This CDR3 contains 13 residues. The CDR3 sequence: CASSQGRQLEAFF. Written as DNA, the CDR3 is TGCGCCAGCAGCCAAGGACGACAGCTTGAAGCTTTCTTT.

This clonotype showed up just a few times. This rearrangement joins TRBV27 to TRBJ1-4; D gene unclear. Trimming took off 5 bases at V and 3 bases at J, with 10 bases between the two ends. CDR1 is MNHEY and CDR2 is SMNVEV in the germline V gene (reference sequence). The CDR3 covers 14 residues. CDR3 protein: CASSPPGANEKLFF. The DNA for the CDR3 is TGTGCCAGCAGTCCCCCGGGAGCTAATGAAAAACTGTTTTTT.

The V gene is TRBV20-1, the J gene TRBJ1-3, with D perhaps TRBD1 (6 bases). There are 14 residues in the CDR3. CDR1 and CDR2 (germline): DFQATT, SNEGSKA (reference sequence). V was pared by 0 bases and J by 6 bases, with 12 bases between. CDR3: CSARDRGGVNTIYF. The CDR3 nucleotides read TGCAGTGCTAGAGATAGGGGGGGGGTAAACACCATATATTTT.

The CDR3 reads CSARPGLEKNQETQYF. The CDR3 DNA is TGCAGTGCTAGACCCGGACTAGAGAAAAACCAAGAGACCCAGTACTTC. The rearrangement links TRBV20-1 to TRBJ2-5; 7 bases align to TRBD2. J lost 0 bases, V lost 2 bases, and 9 bases had no gene match. The CDR3 contains 16 residues. CDR1 is DFQATT, CDR2 SNEGSKA, per germline (reference sequence).

This clonotype was counted a few times. This chain uses TRBV7-9 with TRBJ1-2, with 9 positions matching TRBD1. Germline CDR1 SEHNR, CDR2 FQNEAQ (reference sequence). The trim removed 4 bases at V and 4 bases at J, leaving 7 bases unmatched. This CDR3 has 15 amino acids. DNA of the CDR3: TGTGCCAGCAGCTCAGGGACAGGGCCAAGCTATGGCTACACCTTC. This encodes CASSSGTGPSYGYTF.

In this sample, this clonotype turned up many times. The V call is TRBV20-1, the J call TRBJ1-5; TRBD1 is a possible D gene (5 bases). Germline CDR1 is DFQATT and CDR2 is SNEGSKA (reference sequence). This CDR3 has 13 residues. Deletions cut 1 base from V and 8 bases from J, with 12 bases between. CDR3 sequence: CSARGQHPEPQHF. In nucleotides, the CDR3 is TGCAGTGCTAGAGGACAGCACCCGGAGCCCCAGCATTTT.

This clonotype was detected a few times. The CDR3 loop is CASSYWEPQHF. Written as DNA, the CDR3 is TGTGCCAGCAGTTACTGGGAGCCCCAGCATTTT. The chain is built from TRBV6-2 or TRBV6-3 and TRBJ1-5; D remains ambiguous. Germline V CDR1 and CDR2: MNHEY, SVGEGT. The CDR3 is made up of 11 amino acids. V was clipped by 1 base and J by 8 bases, with 3 bases between them.

This clonotype was counted a single time. The V gene is TRBV20-1, the J gene TRBJ2-5; the match to TRBD2 covers 13 bases. Germline V gene lookup returns CDR1 DFQATT and CDR2 SNEGSKA (reference sequence). The CDR3 is 15 residues long. The V gene end was trimmed by 6 bases and the J gene end by 1 base; junction bases not matched to a gene: 5. CDR3 sequence (DNA): TGCAGTGCCCCCGGGACTAGCGGGGCCCAAGAGACCCAGTACTTC. Protein: CSAPGTSGAQETQYF.

This clonotype was recorded at least ten times. J is TRBJ2-2 and V is TRBV5-1; 7 bases fit TRBD2. V lost 1 base, J lost 0 bases, and 3 bases stayed unmatched. Germline CDR1 and CDR2: SGHRS and YFSETQ. CDR3 length: 16 residues. CDR3 DNA: TGCGCCAGCAGCTTGTTGGCGGGGGCGAACACCGGGGAGCTGTTTTTT. It yields the protein CASSLLAGANTGELFF.

The chain is built from TRBV28 and TRBJ2-1; 9 bases align to TRBD1. The length of the CDR3 is 14 residues. Trimming removed 6 bases from V and 8 bases from J; junction bases left unmatched: 8. In germline, CDR1 is MDHEN, CDR2 SYDVKM. The CDR3 loop is CASSGTGRRDEQFF. The CDR3 DNA follows: TGTGCCAGCAGCGGGACAGGGCGAAGGGATGAGCAGTTCTTC.

This sequence joins TRBV15 and TRBJ2-3; TRBD1 is a possible D gene (5 bases). With 8 bases removed from V and 2 bases from J, the gap between germline ends came to 20 bases. The CDR3 extends over 16 amino acids. Germline assignment: CDR1 LNHNV and CDR2 YYDKDF (reference sequence). For the CDR3, the DNA is TGTGCCACCTTACATGGGGCCAACAAGCTCACAGATACGCAGTATTTT. Encoded protein: CATLHGANKLTDTQYF.

This clonotype was observed at least ten times. V is TRBV18 and J is TRBJ2-3; D remains ambiguous. V shed 3 bases and J shed 0 bases, with 10 bases lying between them. CDR3 length: 15 residues. CDR1 KGHSH and CDR2 LQKENI come from the germline V gene. This chain's CDR3 is CASSPFGPSTDTQYF. As DNA, the CDR3 is TGTGCCAGCTCACCTTTCGGCCCTAGCACAGATACGCAGTATTTT. Variable domain in full (rest from reference TRBV18 and TRBJ2-3): NAGVMQNPRHLVRRRGQEARLRCSPMKGHSHVYWYRQLPEEGLKFMVYLQKENIIDESGMPKERFSAEFPKEGPSILRIQQVVRGDSAAYFCASSPFGPSTDTQYFGPGTRLTVL.

This rearrangement joins TRBV11-2 to TRBJ2-1; D gene uncertain. Germline V gives CDR1 SGHAT, CDR2 FQNNGV. The germline V and J ends were trimmed by 5 bases and 0 bases, with 17 bases remaining between them. This CDR3 spans 17 amino acids. CDR3 loop: CASSPPVGRLSYNEQFF. CDR3 sequence (DNA): TGTGCCAGCAGCCCCCCCGTAGGACGCCTCTCCTACAATGAGCAGTTCTTC.

V gene TRBV20-1 combines with J gene TRBJ2-5, with TRBD2 matching 15 bases. J lost 2 bases, V lost 6 bases, and 13 bases had no gene match. CDR3 length: 18 residues. Germline V CDR1 and CDR2: DFQATT, SNEGSKA (reference sequence). DNA for the CDR3: TGCAGTGCCATTCTCGGACTAGCGGGAGGGCTCGTTCAAGAGACCCAGTACTTC. As protein: CSAILGLAGGLVQETQYF.

This clonotype was observed a handful of times. The V and J genes are TRBV24-1 and TRBJ2-1; D is unclear. The CDR3 spans 11 residues. V was clipped by 9 bases and J by 5 bases, with 7 bases between them. CDR1 is KGHDR and CDR2 is SFDVKD in the germline V gene. The CDR3 sequence: CATSYHNEQFF. The CDR3 DNA reads TGTGCCACCTCATACCACAATGAGCAGTTCTTC.

The chain combines TRBV24-1 with TRBJ2-1; D is possibly TRBD2 (6 bases). The CDR3 runs 12 residues. Looked up from germline, CDR1 is KGHDR and CDR2 is SFDVKD. Trimming removed 5 bases from V and 10 bases from J, with 11 bases in between. CDR3 sequence reads: CATSGLGGEQFF. The CDR3 coding sequence is TGTGCCACCAGTGGGTTAGGAGGGGAGCAGTTCTTC.

The rearrangement links TRBV20-1 to TRBJ2-1; D is possibly TRBD1 or TRBD2 (5 bases each). The CDR3 runs to 17 residues. Germline loops: CDR1 DFQATT, CDR2 SNEGSKA (reference sequence). V was cut by 0 bases and J by 1 base, with 16 bases left in between. CDR3 sequence: CSAREGTGLPSYNEQFF. CDR3 DNA: TGCAGTGCTAGAGAAGGAACGGGGCTCCCTTCCTACAATGAGCAGTTCTTC.